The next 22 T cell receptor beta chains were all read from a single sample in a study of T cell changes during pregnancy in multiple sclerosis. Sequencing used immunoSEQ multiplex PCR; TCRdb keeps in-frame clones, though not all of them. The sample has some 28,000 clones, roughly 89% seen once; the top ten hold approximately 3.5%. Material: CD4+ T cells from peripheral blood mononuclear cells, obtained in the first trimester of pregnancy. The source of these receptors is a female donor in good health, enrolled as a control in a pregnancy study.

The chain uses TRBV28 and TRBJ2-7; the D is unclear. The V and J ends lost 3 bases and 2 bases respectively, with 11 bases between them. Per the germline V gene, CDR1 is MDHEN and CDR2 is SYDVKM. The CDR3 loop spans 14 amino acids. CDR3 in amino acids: CASSLAQITYEQYF. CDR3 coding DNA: TGTGCCAGCAGTTTGGCACAGATTACCTACGAGCAGTACTTC.

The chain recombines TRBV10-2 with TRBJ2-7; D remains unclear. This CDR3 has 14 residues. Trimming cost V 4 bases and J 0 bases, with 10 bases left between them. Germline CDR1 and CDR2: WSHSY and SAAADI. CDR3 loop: CASSATVSSYEQYF. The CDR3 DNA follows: TGCGCCAGCAGTGCAACGGTGAGCTCCTACGAGCAGTACTTC.

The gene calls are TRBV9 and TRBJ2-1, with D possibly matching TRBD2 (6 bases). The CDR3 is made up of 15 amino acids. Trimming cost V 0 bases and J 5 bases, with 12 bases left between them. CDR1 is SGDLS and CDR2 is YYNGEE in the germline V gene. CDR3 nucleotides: TGTGCCAGCAGCGTAGGACTCGGGACTCACAATGAGCAGTTCTTC. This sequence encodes CASSVGLGTHNEQFF.

This CDR3 is CASSSTGGTARPQHF. CDR3 DNA: TGTGCCAGCAGCTCTACAGGGGGAACAGCGCGGCCCCAGCATTTT. The chain combines TRBV5-5 with TRBJ1-5; TRBD1 agrees at 8 bases. The CDR3 runs to 15 residues. CDR1 is SGHKS, CDR2 YYEKEE, per germline (reference sequence). Trimming cost V 3 bases and J 9 bases; bases outside gene matches: 11.

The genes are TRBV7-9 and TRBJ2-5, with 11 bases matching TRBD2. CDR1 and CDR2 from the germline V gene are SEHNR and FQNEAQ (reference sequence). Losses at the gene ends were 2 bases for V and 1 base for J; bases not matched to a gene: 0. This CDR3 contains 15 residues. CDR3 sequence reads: CASSLLAGGQETQYF. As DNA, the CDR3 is TGTGCCAGCAGCTTACTAGCGGGGGGCCAAGAGACCCAGTACTTC.

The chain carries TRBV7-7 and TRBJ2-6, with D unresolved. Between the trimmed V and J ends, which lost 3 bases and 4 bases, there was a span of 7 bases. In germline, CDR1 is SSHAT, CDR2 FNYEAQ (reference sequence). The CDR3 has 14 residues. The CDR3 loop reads CASSLSMGANVLTF. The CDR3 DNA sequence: TGTGCCAGCAGCTTGTCCATGGGGGCCAACGTCCTGACTTTC.

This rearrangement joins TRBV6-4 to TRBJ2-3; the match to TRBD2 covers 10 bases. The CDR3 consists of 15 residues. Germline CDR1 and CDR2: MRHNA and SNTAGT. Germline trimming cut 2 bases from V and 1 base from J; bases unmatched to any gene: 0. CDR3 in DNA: TGTGCCAGCAGTGACGGGACTAGCGGCACAGATACGCAGTATTTT. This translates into CASSDGTSGTDTQYF.

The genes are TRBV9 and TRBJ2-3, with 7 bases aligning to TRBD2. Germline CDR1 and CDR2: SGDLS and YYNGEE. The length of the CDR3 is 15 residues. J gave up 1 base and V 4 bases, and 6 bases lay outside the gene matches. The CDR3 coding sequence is TGTGCCAGCAGCCCGACTCTAGCGGGCACAGATACGCAGTATTTT. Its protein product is CASSPTLAGTDTQYF.

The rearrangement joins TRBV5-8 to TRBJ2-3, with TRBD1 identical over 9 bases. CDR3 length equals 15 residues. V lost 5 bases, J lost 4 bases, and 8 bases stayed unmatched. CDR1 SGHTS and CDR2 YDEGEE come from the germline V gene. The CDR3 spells CASSLQGQGPDTQYF. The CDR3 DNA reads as TGTGCCAGCAGTCTCCAAGGACAGGGGCCAGATACGCAGTATTTT.

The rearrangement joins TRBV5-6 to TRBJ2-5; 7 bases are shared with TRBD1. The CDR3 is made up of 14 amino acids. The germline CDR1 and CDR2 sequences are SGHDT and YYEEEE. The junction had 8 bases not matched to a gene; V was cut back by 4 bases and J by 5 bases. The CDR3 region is CASSKRGPQETQYF. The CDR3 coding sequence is TGTGCCAGCAGCAAAAGGGGGCCACAGGAGACCCAGTACTTC.

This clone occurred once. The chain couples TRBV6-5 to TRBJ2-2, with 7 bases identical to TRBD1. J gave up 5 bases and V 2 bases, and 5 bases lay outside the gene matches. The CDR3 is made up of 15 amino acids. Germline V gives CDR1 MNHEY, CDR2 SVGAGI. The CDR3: CASSYRGRGTGELFF. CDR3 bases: TGTGCCAGCAGTTACAGGGGGCGCGGGACCGGGGAGCTGTTTTTT.

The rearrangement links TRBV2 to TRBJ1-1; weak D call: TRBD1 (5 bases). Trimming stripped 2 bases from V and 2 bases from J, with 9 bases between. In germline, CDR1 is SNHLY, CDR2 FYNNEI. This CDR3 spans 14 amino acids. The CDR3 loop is CASSEIGVNTEAFF. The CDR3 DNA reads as TGTGCCAGCAGTGAAATAGGGGTAAACACTGAAGCTTTCTTT. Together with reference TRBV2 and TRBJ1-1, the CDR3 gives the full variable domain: EPEVTQTPSHQVTQMGQEVILRCVPISNHLYFYWYRQILGQKVEFLVSFYNNEISEKSEIFDDQFSVERPDGSNFTLKIRSTKLEDSAMYFCASSEIGVNTEAFFGQGTRLTVV.

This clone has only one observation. The CDR3 DNA follows: TGCAGTGCTAGAGCGGTCGGCGAGCAGTACTTC. Protein product: CSARAVGEQYF. The chain is built from TRBV20-1 and TRBJ2-7, with D unclear. V was shortened by 1 base and J by 6 bases, with 7 bases between the two germline ends. The germline V gene has CDR1 DFQATT and CDR2 SNEGSKA (reference sequence). This CDR3 has 11 amino acids.

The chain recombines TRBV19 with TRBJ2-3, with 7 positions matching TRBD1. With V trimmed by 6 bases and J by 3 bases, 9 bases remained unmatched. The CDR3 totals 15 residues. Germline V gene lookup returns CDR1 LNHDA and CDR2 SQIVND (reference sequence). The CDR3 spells CASRPRDRHTDTQYF. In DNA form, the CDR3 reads TGTGCCAGTAGACCTCGGGACAGACATACAGATACGCAGTATTTT.

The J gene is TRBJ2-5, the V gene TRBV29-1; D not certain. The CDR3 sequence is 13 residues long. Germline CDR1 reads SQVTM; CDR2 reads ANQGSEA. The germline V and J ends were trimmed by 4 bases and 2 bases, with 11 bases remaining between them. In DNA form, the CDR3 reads TGCAGCGTTGCCCCCGTCCTTCAAGAGACCCAGTACTTC. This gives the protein CSVAPVLQETQYF.

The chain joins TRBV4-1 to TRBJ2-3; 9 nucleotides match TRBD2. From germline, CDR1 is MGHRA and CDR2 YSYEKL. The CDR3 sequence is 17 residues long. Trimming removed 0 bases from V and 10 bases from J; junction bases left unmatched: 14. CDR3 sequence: CASSQEGGGGAQGPQYF. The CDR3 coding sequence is TGCGCCAGCAGCCAAGAAGGTGGCGGGGGGGCCCAAGGTCCGCAGTATTTT.

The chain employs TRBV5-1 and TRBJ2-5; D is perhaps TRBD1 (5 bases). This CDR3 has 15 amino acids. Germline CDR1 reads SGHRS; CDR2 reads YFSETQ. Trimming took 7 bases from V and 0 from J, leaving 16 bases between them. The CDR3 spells CASRRAGPYQETQYF. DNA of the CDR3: TGCGCCAGCCGCCGAGCAGGGCCCTACCAAGAGACCCAGTACTTC.

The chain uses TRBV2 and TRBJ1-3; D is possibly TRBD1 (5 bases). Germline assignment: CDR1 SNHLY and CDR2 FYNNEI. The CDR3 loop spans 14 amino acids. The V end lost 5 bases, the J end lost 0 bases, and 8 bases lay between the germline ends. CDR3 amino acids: CASSLDSSGNTIYF. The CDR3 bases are TGTGCCAGCAGTTTAGACAGCTCTGGAAACACCATATATTTT. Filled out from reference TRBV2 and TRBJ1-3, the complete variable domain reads EPEVTQTPSHQVTQMGQEVILRCVPISNHLYFYWYRQILGQKVEFLVSFYNNEISEKSEIFDDQFSVERPDGSNFTLKIRSTKLEDSAMYFCASSLDSSGNTIYFGEGSWLTVV.

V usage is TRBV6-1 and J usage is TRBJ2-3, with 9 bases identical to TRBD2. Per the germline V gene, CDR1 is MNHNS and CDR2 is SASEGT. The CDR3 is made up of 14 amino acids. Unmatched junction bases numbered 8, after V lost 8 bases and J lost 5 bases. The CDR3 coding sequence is TGTGCCAGCCGGTTGGCTAGCGGGAAAGATACGCAGTATTTT. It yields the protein CASRLASGKDTQYF.

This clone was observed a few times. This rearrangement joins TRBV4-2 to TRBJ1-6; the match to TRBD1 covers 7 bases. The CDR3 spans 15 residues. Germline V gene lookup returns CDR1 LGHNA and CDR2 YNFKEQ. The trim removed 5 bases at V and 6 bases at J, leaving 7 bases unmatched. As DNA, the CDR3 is TGTGCCAGCAGCTCAAACAGGGGTGGTAATTCACCCCTCCACTTT. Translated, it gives CASSSNRGGNSPLHF.

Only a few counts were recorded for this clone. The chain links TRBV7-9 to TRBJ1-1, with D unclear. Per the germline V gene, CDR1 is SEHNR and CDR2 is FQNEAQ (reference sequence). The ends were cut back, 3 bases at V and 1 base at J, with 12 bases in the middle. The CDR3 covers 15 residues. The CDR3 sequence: CASSLGRYSNTEAFF. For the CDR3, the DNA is TGTGCCAGCAGCTTGGGCAGGTATTCGAACACTGAAGCTTTCTTT.

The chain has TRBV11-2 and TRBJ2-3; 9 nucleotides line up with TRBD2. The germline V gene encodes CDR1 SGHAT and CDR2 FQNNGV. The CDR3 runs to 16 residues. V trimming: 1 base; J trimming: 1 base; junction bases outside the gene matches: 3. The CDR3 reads CASSLVASGGTDTQYF. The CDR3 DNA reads TGTGCCAGCAGCTTAGTAGCTAGCGGGGGCACAGATACGCAGTATTTT.